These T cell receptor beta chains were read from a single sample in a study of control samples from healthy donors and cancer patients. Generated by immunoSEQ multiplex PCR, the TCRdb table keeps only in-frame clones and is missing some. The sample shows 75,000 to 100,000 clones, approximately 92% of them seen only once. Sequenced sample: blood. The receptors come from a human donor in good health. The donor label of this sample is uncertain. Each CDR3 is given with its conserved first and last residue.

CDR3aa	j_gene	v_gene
CATSDPGLAVVHTQYF	TRBJ2-3	TRBV24-1
CASSLELTPSYEQYF	TRBJ2-7	TRBV11-2
CASSSGQGATDTQYF	TRBJ2-3	TRBV6-5
CASSSLSSKYEKLFF	TRBJ1-4	TRBV7-2
CASSLDGGAGEQFF	TRBJ2-1	TRBV11-2
CAIREPGASNEKLFF	TRBJ1-4	TRBV10-3
CAISESVEGETQYF	TRBJ2-5	TRBV10-3
CASSGGTPYNYGYTF	TRBJ1-2	TRBV5-8
CASSYTRSPGDYGYTF	TRBJ1-2	TRBV6-6
CASSGTVRGYTF	TRBJ1-2	TRBV2
CASGFASLPYGYTF	TRBJ1-2	TRBV12-5
CAISVFWQTGQGVSSLVF	TRBJ1-4	TRBV10-3
CASSLGLTAGTDTQYF	TRBJ2-3	TRBV7-8
CATSLGRGRGEQPQHF	TRBJ1-5	TRBV15
CSVRRQGITDTQYF	TRBJ2-3	TRBV29-1
CSVARLTDSNEKLFF	TRBJ1-4	TRBV29-1
CASSDAGQGNQPQHF	TRBJ1-5	TRBV6-1
CAWSPGTVSYEQYF	TRBJ2-7	TRBV30
CASSYDGTQETQYF	TRBJ2-5	TRBV5-1